This passage covers 2 T cell receptor beta chains from one sample sequenced in a study of T cells in Graves' hyperthyroidism and ophthalmopathy. Amplification targeted TCR beta CDR3 regions from RNA transcripts. First-round RT-PCR with HTBI primers amplified the TCR CDR3 region. Using its own MiXCR run on the multiplex PCR reads, TCRdb lists one record per CDR3 protein. The sample has 500,000 to 650,000 distinct CDR3 sequences, approximately 15% seen once. The material sequenced was blood. These receptors were obtained from a woman aged 40 to 50 with Graves' hyperthyroidism.

The chain uses TRBV5-6 and TRBJ2-2, with D perhaps matching TRBD1 (5 bases). The CDR3 has 15 amino acids. Trimming took off 4 bases at V and 7 bases at J, with 17 bases between the two ends. Germline V gene data show CDR1 as SGHDT and CDR2 as YYEEEE. The CDR3 spells CASSRIEKGHGELFF. The CDR3 nucleotides read TGTGCCAGCAGCCGAATTGAAAAGGGGCACGGGGAGCTGTTTTTT.

This clonotype has a handful of counts. The chain joins TRBV2 to TRBJ1-5, with TRBD1 identical over 7 bases. The CDR3 is made up of 14 amino acids. With 6 bases clipped from V and 6 bases from J, the junction kept 8 bases outside the gene matches. Germline V gives CDR1 SNHLY, CDR2 FYNNEI. CDR3 DNA: TGTGCCAGCAGCGCCCAGGGGGGAGGTCAGCCCCAGCATTTT. This sequence encodes CASSAQGGGQPQHF.